What follows are 24 T cell receptor beta chains derived from one specimen sequenced in a study of PD-L1 blockade in urothelial cancer (dated by TCRdb to the late 2010s). The sample's time point label is to be understood as: peripheral blood 6 weeks after treatment start. Library preparation employed the immunoSEQ multiplex PCR assay. TCRdb retrieved this table from immuneACCESS and kept in-frame rearrangements only. Not all clones are present; in checked studies, unresolved V genes account for under half, and no reason is known for the remainder. Present in this sample are more than 60,000 clones, roughly 90% of which were seen just once. Around 10% of the sample is held by the ten biggest clonotypes. The sequenced sample was PBMCs, obtained around atezolizumab (anti-PD-L1) treatment. These receptor sequences come from a man aged 55-75 years with urothelial cancer.

The gene calls are TRBV2 and TRBJ1-5, with D possibly being TRBD1 (5 bases). Per germline, CDR1 SNHLY and CDR2 FYNNEI. V shed 7 bases and J shed 4 bases, with 14 bases lying between them. The CDR3 sequence is 14 residues long. DNA for the CDR3: TGTGCCAGCAAGGGCGCAGGGTGGAATCAGCCCCAGCATTTT. This encodes CASKGAGWNQPQHF. Looking up the rest from reference TRBV2 and TRBJ1-5 gives the full variable domain: EPEVTQTPSHQVTQMGQEVILRCVPISNHLYFYWYRQILGQKVEFLVSFYNNEISEKSEIFDDQFSVERPDGSNFTLKIRSTKLEDSAMYFCASKGAGWNQPQHFGDGTRLSIL.

This chain joins TRBV7-9 and TRBJ1-4; tentative D call: TRBD1 (6 bases). Germline lookup yields CDR1 SEHNR and CDR2 FQNEAQ (reference sequence). This CDR3 has 14 residues. The germline V and J ends were trimmed by 3 bases and 13 bases, with 18 bases remaining between them. This CDR3 reads CASSLRGGIGGLFF. The CDR3 DNA sequence: TGTGCCAGCAGCTTGAGGGGGGGAATCGGGGGACTGTTTTTT.

The chain carries TRBV4-2 and TRBJ2-1, with TRBD1 matching over 9 bases. Trimming took 4 bases from V and 10 from J; bases not matched to a gene: 8. This CDR3 is 14 amino acids long. Germline assignment: CDR1 LGHNA and CDR2 YNFKEQ. This CDR3 reads CASSPGTGKEEQFF. CDR3 DNA sequence: TGTGCCAGCAGCCCGGGGACAGGGAAGGAGGAGCAGTTCTTC.

This chain links TRBV6-5 with TRBJ2-1; 10 positions agree with TRBD2. J lost 5 bases, V lost 5 bases, and 6 bases had no gene match. This CDR3 comprises 15 residues. Germline lookup yields CDR1 MNHEY and CDR2 SVGAGI. The CDR3 region is CASSQGLAVNNEQFF. The CDR3 coding sequence is TGTGCCAGCAGTCAAGGACTAGCGGTTAACAATGAGCAGTTCTTC.

This clone was observed once. The chain couples TRBV5-4 to TRBJ2-2; TRBD2 matches 10 bases. The V gene's germline CDR1 is SGHNT and CDR2 YYREEE (reference sequence). V shed 4 bases, J shed 5 bases, and the junction held 2 bases outside the gene matches. The CDR3 has 14 amino acids. The CDR3 loop reads CASSLAGATGELFF. The CDR3 nucleotides are TGTGCCAGCAGCCTAGCGGGGGCTACCGGGGAGCTGTTTTTT.

V usage is TRBV18 and J usage is TRBJ1-1; D gene uncertain. The CDR3 covers 13 residues. Germline V gives CDR1 KGHSH, CDR2 LQKENI. Trimming left V 6 bases short and J 1 base short, with 9 bases between. The CDR3 region has the DNA TGTGCCAGCTCCAGAAAAGAGAACACTGAAGCTTTCTTT. Residues: CASSRKENTEAFF.

The CDR3: CASRGSGGRDTEAFF. The CDR3 bases are TGTGCCAGCAGGGGATCCGGGGGGCGGGACACTGAAGCTTTCTTT. The rearrangement links TRBV5-4 to TRBJ1-1, with D possibly TRBD1 on 6 matching bases. Germline V CDR1 and CDR2: SGHNT, YYREEE (reference sequence). V lost 5 bases, J lost 3 bases, and 17 bases lay in between. The CDR3 runs to 15 residues.

The CDR3 DNA sequence: TGTGCCTCCGGGAAGGGGGCGAATTACGAGCAGTACTTC. Its translation: CASGKGANYEQYF. The rearrangement links TRBV19 to TRBJ2-7; 7 nucleotides line up with TRBD1. The CDR3 contains 13 residues. V trimming: 11 bases; J trimming: 4 bases; junction bases outside the gene matches: 11. Germline V gives CDR1 LNHDA, CDR2 SQIVND (reference sequence).

This clone was recorded a few times. V is TRBV28 and J is TRBJ2-1; TRBD1 aligns across 7 bases. The CDR3 covers 15 residues. V shed 6 bases, J shed 1 base, and the junction held 6 bases outside the gene matches. CDR1 is MDHEN and CDR2 is SYDVKM in the germline V gene. CDR3 DNA: TGTGCCAGCAGCCACCCACAGGGGTCCTACAATGAGCAGTTCTTC. As protein: CASSHPQGSYNEQFF.

This chain joins TRBV7-3 and TRBJ2-1, with TRBD1 matching over 11 bases. Germline V gene lookup returns CDR1 SGHTA and CDR2 FQGTGA. The J segment lost 2 bases and the V segment lost 4 bases, leaving 1 base of the junction unmatched. CDR3 length: 15 amino acids. CDR3 sequence reads: CASSSDRGPYNEQFF. In DNA, the CDR3 is TGTGCCAGCAGCTCGGACAGGGGGCCCTACAATGAGCAGTTCTTC.

This clone appeared a single time. This chain links TRBV7-3 with TRBJ2-5; 12 bases map to TRBD2. The CDR3 runs 17 residues. From germline, CDR1 is SGHTA and CDR2 FQGTGA. V shed 4 bases, J shed 5 bases, and the junction held 11 bases outside the gene matches. DNA for the CDR3: TGTGCCAGCAGCTCTAACCCCACTAGCGGGGGGTGGGAGACCCAGTACTTC. It yields the protein CASSSNPTSGGWETQYF.

The chain carries TRBV30 and TRBJ1-4; D remains ambiguous. The V end lost 0 bases, the J end lost 0 bases, and 8 bases lay between the germline ends. The CDR3 covers 15 residues. Germline CDR1 is GTSNPN and CDR2 is SVGIG (reference sequence). The CDR3 is CAWSVLVPTNEKLFF. The DNA of the CDR3 is TGTGCCTGGAGTGTACTGGTCCCAACTAATGAAAAACTGTTTTTT.

The genes are TRBV7-6 and TRBJ2-3; 11 bases map to TRBD2. The CDR3 consists of 16 residues. The V segment lost 3 bases and the J segment 5 bases; nucleotides outside the gene matches: 7. In germline, CDR1 is SGHVS, CDR2 FNYEAQ. In nucleotides, the CDR3 is TGTGCCAGCAGCTTGGGTAGCGGGGGGGCGGGAGATACGCAGTATTTT. It translates to CASSLGSGGAGDTQYF. The full variable domain, completed using reference TRBV7-6 and TRBJ2-3, is GAGVSQSPRYKVTKRGQDVALRCDPISGHVSLYWYRQALGQGPEFLTYFNYEAQQDKSGLPNDRFSAERPEGSISTLTIQRTEQRDSAMYRCASSLGSGGAGDTQYFGPGTRLTVL.

The chain is built from TRBV5-5 and TRBJ2-4; 7 nucleotides line up with TRBD1. V was clipped by 0 bases and J by 12 bases; unmatched bases: 3. The CDR3 extends over 12 amino acids. Germline V gene lookup returns CDR1 SGHKS and CDR2 YYEKEE (reference sequence). The CDR3 sequence: CASSLVGGGQYF. The CDR3 region has the DNA TGTGCCAGCAGCTTGGTAGGGGGCGGTCAGTACTTC.

V is TRBV30 and J is TRBJ1-2; D might be TRBD1 (6 bases). The CDR3 spans 13 residues. Germline-derived CDR1 and CDR2 are GTSNPN and SVGIG (reference sequence). Trimming took off 1 base at V and 8 bases at J, with 14 bases between the two ends. CDR3 nucleotides: TGTGCCTGGAGTGCCACAGGGCATAGGGGCTACACCTTC. It encodes CAWSATGHRGYTF.

The chain carries TRBV6-1 and TRBJ1-5; 10 bases align to TRBD1. CDR3 length equals 16 residues. Germline CDR1 MNHNS, CDR2 SASEGT. V shed 3 bases and J 7 bases; nucleotides not matched to a gene: 9. The DNA for the CDR3 is TGTGCCAGCAGTGACCTCCGGGACAGGGGAAGCCAGCCCCAGCATTTT. It yields the protein CASSDLRDRGSQPQHF.

The V call is TRBV10-1, the J call TRBJ2-2; a possible D gene is TRBD2 (5 bases). The CDR3 covers 15 residues. CDR1 and CDR2 from the germline V gene are WNHNN and SYGVQD (reference sequence). V shed 3 bases and J shed 4 bases, with 12 bases lying between them. CDR3 region: CASSDPGGPTGELFF. The CDR3 DNA reads as TGCGCCAGCAGTGATCCAGGCGGGCCCACCGGGGAGCTGTTTTTT.

The rearrangement joins TRBV30 to TRBJ2-7; D possibly corresponds to TRBD1 (5 bases). Germline CDR1 and CDR2: GTSNPN and SVGIG (reference sequence). Trimming took off 4 bases at V and 3 bases at J, with 19 bases between the two ends. The CDR3 totals 15 residues. CDR3 sequence (DNA): TGTGCCTGGACAAGGGGCAGGGCCCGAGACTACGAGCAGTACTTC. This sequence encodes CAWTRGRARDYEQYF. The variable domain in full, completed from reference TRBV30 and TRBJ2-7, reads SQTIHQWPATLVQPVGSPLSLECTVEGTSNPNLYWYRQAAGRGLQLLFYSVGIGQISSEVPQNLSASRPQDRQFILSSKKLLLSDSGFYLCAWTRGRARDYEQYFGPGTRLTVT.

The chain carries TRBV2 and TRBJ2-7; TRBD2 matches at 7 bases. CDR1 and CDR2 (germline): SNHLY, FYNNEI. V gave up 11 bases and J gave up 2 bases; unmatched junction bases: 12. The CDR3 contains 14 residues. The CDR3 nucleotides are TGTGCCGCCACCCCAGGGAGGGGTCCCTACGAGCAGTACTTC. Translated, it gives CAATPGRGPYEQYF.

This chain connects TRBV9 to TRBJ2-1, with 9 positions matching TRBD1. J gave up 8 bases and V 2 bases, and 5 bases lay outside the gene matches. Germline assignment: CDR1 SGDLS and CDR2 YYNGEE. The CDR3 has 14 amino acids. The CDR3 DNA is TGTGCCAGCAGCGTGGACAGGGGACGCCATGAGCAGTTCTTC. Residues: CASSVDRGRHEQFF. The full variable domain, in which reference TRBV9 and TRBJ2-1 provide the parts outside the CDR3, is DSGVTQTPKHLITATGQRVTLRCSPRSGDLSVYWYQQSLDQGLQFLIQYYNGEERAKGNILERFSAQQFPDLHSELNLSSLELGDSALYFCASSVDRGRHEQFFGPGTRLTVL.

CDR3 amino acids: CASSPDGGRRQETQYF. The CDR3 nucleotides are TGTGCCAGCAGCCCCGACGGCGGGAGGAGACAAGAGACCCAGTACTTC. This chain uses TRBV4-2 with TRBJ2-5; 8 bases align to TRBD2. In germline, CDR1 is LGHNA, CDR2 YNFKEQ. This CDR3 spans 16 amino acids. V dropped 4 bases and J dropped 2; count of bases not matched to a gene: 9.

This chain uses TRBV5-4 with TRBJ2-7, with D perhaps matching TRBD1 (5 bases). This CDR3 contains 14 residues. V was trimmed by 1 base and J by 0 bases, leaving 8 bases between them. The germline V gene encodes CDR1 SGHNT and CDR2 YYREEE (reference sequence). This CDR3 reads CASSLQGSSYEQYF. The CDR3, as DNA: TGTGCCAGCAGCTTGCAGGGTAGCTCCTACGAGCAGTACTTC.

The chain carries TRBV6-4 and TRBJ2-1, with D maybe TRBD2 (6 bases). Germline CDR1 MRHNA, CDR2 SNTAGT. This CDR3 is built from 13 residues. Trimming removed 6 bases from V and 7 bases from J, with 13 bases in between. CDR3 DNA: TGTGCCAGCAGCCGGGACTCCTCAAATGAGCAGTTCTTC. Translation gives CASSRDSSNEQFF.

There are many counts of this clone. The chain recombines TRBV5-6 with TRBJ2-7; 7 positions agree with TRBD1. The ends lost 5 bases at V and 2 bases at J; junction bases unmatched: 7. This CDR3 region has 14 residues. CDR1 and CDR2 from the germline V gene are SGHDT and YYEEEE. The CDR3 reads CASRRTGRAYEQYF. The CDR3 coding sequence is TGTGCCAGCAGACGGACAGGACGCGCCTACGAGCAGTACTTC. Drawing the rest from reference TRBV5-6 and TRBJ2-7, the complete variable domain is DAGVTQSPTHLIKTRGQQVTLRCSPKSGHDTVSWYQQALGQGPQFIFQYYEEEERQRGNFPDRFSGHQFPNYSSELNVNALLLGDSALYLCASRRTGRAYEQYFGPGTRLTVT.